These 5 T cell receptor beta chains originate from one sample sequenced in a study of CD8+ T cells in alopecia areata. Following RNA extraction, reverse transcription yielded cDNA that acted as the sequencing template. Libraries were prepared by immunoSEQ multiplex PCR; TCRdb keeps only in-frame clonotypes and omits some of them. The sample lists more than 150,000 clones; 58% were seen once. The treatment denotes: oral pan-JAK inhibitor, 5-10 mg twice daily. The specimen comprised CD8+ T cells sorted from blood, sampled at week 24, from a patient treated with tofacitinib. The receptors originated from a human donor with alopecia areata.

As regards this clone: This sample also contains other DNA sequences that code for the same CDR3. The gene calls are TRBV4-1 and TRBJ2-7, with a possible D match to TRBD1 (5 bases). The germline V gene has CDR1 MGHRA and CDR2 YSYEKL. The ends were cut back, 5 bases at V and 3 bases at J, with 8 bases in the middle. CDR3 length equals 12 residues. The CDR3 sequence is CASSGQGYEQYF. The DNA for the CDR3 is TGCGCCAGCAGCGGTCAGGGCTACGAGCAGTACTTC.

This clone has just one count. The rearrangement uses TRBV7-9 and TRBJ2-5, with D perhaps TRBD1 or TRBD2 (6 bases each). The germline V gene has CDR1 SEHNR and CDR2 FQNEAQ (reference sequence). V lost 4 bases, J lost 5 bases, and 14 bases lay in between. This CDR3 is 14 amino acids long. DNA of the CDR3: TGTGCCAGCAGCTCCGGAGGGGGTTCGGAGACCCAGTACTTC. The encoded protein is CASSSGGGSETQYF.

The chain has TRBV5-1 and TRBJ2-1, with D perhaps TRBD2 (6 bases). Trimming took 1 base from V and 8 from J, leaving 13 bases between them. CDR3 length equals 14 residues. The germline gives CDR1 SGHRS, CDR2 YFSETQ. This CDR3 is CASSLPDREDEQFF. CDR3 in DNA: TGCGCCAGCAGCTTGCCAGATAGGGAGGATGAGCAGTTCTTC.

The sample holds a few counts of this clone. The chain recombines TRBV11-2 with TRBJ2-2, with TRBD2 matching over 10 bases. CDR3 length equals 16 residues. Germline values: CDR1 SGHAT, CDR2 FQNNGV. V lost 1 base, J lost 3 bases, and 2 bases stayed unmatched. CDR3 bases: TGTGCCAGCAGCTTAGGACTAGCGGGCCACACCGGGGAGCTGTTTTTT. This encodes CASSLGLAGHTGELFF.

This clone turned up a few times. V usage is TRBV12-5 and J usage is TRBJ1-1; D uncertain. Germline CDR1 LGHNT, CDR2 FRNRAP. V was shortened by 1 base and J by 8 bases, with 11 bases between the two germline ends. This CDR3 comprises 13 residues. DNA for the CDR3: TGTGCTAGTGGTTTGGGGGCGGACCCCGAAGCTTTCTTT. Its protein is CASGLGADPEAFF.